The T cell receptor (beta chain) under discussion was sequenced for a study of PD-L1 blockade in urothelial cancer (dated 2017 in TCRdb). Broadly, across the study: All patients started therapy in about 2014 and received atezolizumab 1,200 mg intravenously every 3 weeks. Twenty-five of 29 patients were males with bladder-origin urothelial cancer, and about 65% of the 29 reported a prior smoking history. Patients had an ECOG performance status of 0 or 1 and had received between 0 and 3 prior chemotherapy regimens. Blood samples were analyzed at 3 weeks after treatment start (second dose) and at 6 weeks after treatment start. A median of 141,255 T cells and 65,000 to 90,000 unique TCRs was obtained from blood samples, and a median clonality of roughly 0.08 was observed. The study was an exploratory multi-omic analysis of somatic, immune and clinical correlates of response to PD-L1 blockade with atezolizumab in urothelial cancer. TCR sequencing covered pretreatment tumor samples and matched, serially collected peripheral blood taken before and after atezolizumab treatment. Durable clinical benefit meant progression-free survival longer than 6 months, and TCR features were also tested against progression-free and overall survival. Whole exome sequencing and RNA sequencing of pretreatment tumors were performed alongside TCR sequencing in the same patients. Durable clinical benefit was achieved by nine patients but not by the remaining 20. Around 30 patients had pretreatment blood TCR-seq, about 24 had at least one posttreatment blood collection, and about 24 had tumor TCR-seq.

Synthetic TCR analog templates were spiked into each PCR to estimate absolute template abundance from read counts. The immunoSEQ assay was used to amplify TCRbeta CDR3 regions from genomic DNA with bias-controlled V and J gene primers. Sequencing of rearranged TCRbeta segments was performed at approximately 20X coverage. As for how the authors treated the data: Clustering was used to correct sequencing errors, and CDR3s were annotated against IMGT to assign V, D and J genes. Out-of-frame and stop-codon sequences were excluded, and only productive TCRbeta rearrangements were used in downstream analyses. Clonality was calculated as one minus the Shannon entropy normalized by the log of the number of unique productive sequences. Fisher's exact test with Benjamini-Hochberg correction, using a cutoff of adjusted p below 0.01, was how clones that differed between time points or between blood and tumor were identified. TCRdb carries this immuneACCESS record with in-frame sequences only. Its versions omit some clonotypes, under half of them owing to an unresolved V gene in the studies checked, with the rest unexplained. V and J calls and clone size are those listed in that table; D and trimming were worked out from the DNA. The sample profile shows roughly 30,000 clones; about 89% of them were found once. Of the sample, approximately 8% falls within the top ten clones.

According to the study, the label for this sample's time point signals: peripheral blood 6 weeks after treatment start. A total of around 30 patients with locally advanced or metastatic urothelial carcinoma, treated at Memorial Sloan Kettering on a trial protocol, made up the cohort. Peripheral blood mononuclear cells were collected from each patient pretreatment and during treatment, giving between 1 and 8 total time points per patient. The Qiagen DNeasy Blood extraction kit was used to purify genomic DNA from total PBMCs and tumor samples. Collected pretreatment and during treatment, PBMCs were isolated and stored as previously described. The germline V gene gives CDR1 as LGHNA and CDR2 as YSLEER. The CDR3 contains 14 residues, cysteine and phenylalanine counted. Just the 42-base CDR3 DNA is kept, in frame starting at base 1. V and J lose 0 bases and 6 bases, and a span of 12 bases separates them.

Details on this clone: It has no known antigen specificity. Nothing much larger sits one base from this clone, and base qualities are not available.

General findings and caveats noted by the study authors: Because of the small sample size (n ≈ 31) and the many exploratory analyses performed, the results are intended to be regarded as hypothesis-generating. Improved progression-free and overall survival was associated with having pretreatment peripheral blood TCR clonality below the median. Greater expansion of tumor-associated TCR clones in peripheral blood 3 weeks after the start of treatment was observed in patients with durable benefit (n of about 24, p = 0.022).

The receptor comes from a man older than 75 with urothelial cancer. The sample in question was PBMCs, obtained around atezolizumab (anti-PD-L1) treatment. This chain joins TRBV4-3 to TRBJ2-7; TRBD1 might be the D gene, on 6 matching bases. The CDR3 region: CASSQDLPTGEQYF. The DNA is as follows: TGCGCCAGCAGCCAAGATCTCCCGACAGGCGAGCAGTACTTC.